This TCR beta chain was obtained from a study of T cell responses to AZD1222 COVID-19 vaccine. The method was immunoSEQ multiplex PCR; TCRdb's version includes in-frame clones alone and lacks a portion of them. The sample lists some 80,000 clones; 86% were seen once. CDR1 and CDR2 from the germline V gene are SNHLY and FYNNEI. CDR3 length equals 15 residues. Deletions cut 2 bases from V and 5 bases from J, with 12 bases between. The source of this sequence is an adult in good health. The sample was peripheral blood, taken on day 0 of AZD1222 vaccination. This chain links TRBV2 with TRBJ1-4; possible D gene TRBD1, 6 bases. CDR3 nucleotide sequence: TGTGCCAGCAGTGAACAGGGGAGGGAAAATGAAAAACTGTTTTTT. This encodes CASSEQGRENEKLFF.